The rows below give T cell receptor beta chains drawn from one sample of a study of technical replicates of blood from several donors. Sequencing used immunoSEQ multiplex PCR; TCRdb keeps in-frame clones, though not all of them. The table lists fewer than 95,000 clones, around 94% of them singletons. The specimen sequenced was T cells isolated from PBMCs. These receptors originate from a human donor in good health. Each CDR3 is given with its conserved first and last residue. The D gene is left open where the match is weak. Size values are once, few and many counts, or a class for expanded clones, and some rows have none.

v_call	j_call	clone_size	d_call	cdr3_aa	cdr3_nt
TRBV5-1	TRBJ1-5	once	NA	CASRSSNQPQHF	TGCGCCAGCAGGAGTAGCAATCAGCCCCAGCATTTT
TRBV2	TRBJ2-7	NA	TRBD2	CASSEGSRGGRYEQYF	TGTGCCAGCAGTGAGGGGTCGCGGGGGGGCAGGTACGAGCAGTACTTC
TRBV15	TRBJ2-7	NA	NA	CATSRPPNRGSYEQYF	TGTGCCACCAGCAGACCCCCGAATAGGGGCTCCTACGAGCAGTACTTC
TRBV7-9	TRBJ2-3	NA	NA	CASSYGAEGTDTQYF	TGTGCCAGCAGCTACGGGGCGGAGGGGACCGATACGCAGTATTTT
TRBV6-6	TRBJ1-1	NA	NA	CASSSPGTEAFF	TGTGCCAGCAGTTCCCCGGGCACTGAAGCTTTCTTT
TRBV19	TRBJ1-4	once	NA	CASSIGPGEKLFF	TGTGCCAGTAGTATAGGCCCAGGTGAAAAACTGTTTTTT
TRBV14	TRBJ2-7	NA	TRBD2	CASSPFIAGVYEQYF	TGTGCCAGCAGCCCATTTATAGCGGGTGTTTACGAGCAGTACTTC
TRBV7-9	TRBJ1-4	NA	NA	CASSRTTTNEKLFF	TGTGCCAGCTCGAGGACAACAACTAATGAAAAACTGTTTTTT
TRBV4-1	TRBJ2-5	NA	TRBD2	CASSQLAAQETQYF	TGCGCCAGCAGCCAACTAGCGGCCCAAGAGACCCAGTACTTC
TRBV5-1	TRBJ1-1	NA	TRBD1	CASSMAGTGDFIDTEAFF	TGCGCCAGCAGCATGGCCGGGACAGGGGATTTCATCGACACTGAAGCTTTCTTT
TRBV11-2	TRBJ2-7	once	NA	CASSLGQSYEQYF	TGTGCCAGCAGCTTAGGACAGAGCTACGAGCAGTACTTC
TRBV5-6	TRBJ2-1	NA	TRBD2	CASSSGGTSRGRPYNEQFF	TGTGCCAGCAGCTCCGGTGGGACTAGCCGCGGACGCCCCTACAATGAGCAGTTCTTC
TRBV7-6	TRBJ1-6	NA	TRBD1	CASSLGDREDSPLHF	TGTGCCAGCAGCTTAGGGGACAGGGAGGATTCACCCCTCCACTTT
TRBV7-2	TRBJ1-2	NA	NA	CASSFERIYGYTF	TGTGCCAGCAGCTTTGAGCGGATCTATGGCTACACCTTC
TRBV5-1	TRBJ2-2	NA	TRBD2	CASSLLAGVSPGELFF	TGCGCCAGCAGCCTCTTAGCGGGAGTCAGTCCCGGGGAGCTGTTTTTT
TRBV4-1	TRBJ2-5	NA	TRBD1	CASSQDDRTGLETQYF	TGCGCCAGCAGCCAAGATGACAGGACAGGCCTGGAGACCCAGTACTTC
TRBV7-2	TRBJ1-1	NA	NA	CASGVLTVEAFF	TGTGCCAGCGGGGTTTTGACAGTTGAAGCTTTCTTT
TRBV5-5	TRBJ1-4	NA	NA	CASSHYGEKLFF	TGTGCCAGCAGCCACTATGGGGAAAAACTGTTTTTT
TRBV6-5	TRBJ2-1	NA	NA	CASSYDRYNEQFF	TGTGCCAGCAGTTATGACAGATACAATGAGCAGTTCTTC
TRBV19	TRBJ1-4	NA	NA	CASSDNQGDEKLFF	TGTGCCAGTAGTGACAATCAAGGGGATGAAAAACTGTTTTTT
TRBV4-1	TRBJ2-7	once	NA	CASSPPLGNAGEQYF	TGCGCCAGCAGCCCTCCACTTGGGAACGCGGGCGAGCAGTACTTC
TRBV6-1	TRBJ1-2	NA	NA	CASRIGPRGGYTF	TGTGCCAGCAGGATAGGACCCCGGGGTGGCTACACCTTC
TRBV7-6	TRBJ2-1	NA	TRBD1	CASSTGTASYNEQFF	TGTGCCAGCAGTACAGGGACAGCGTCCTACAATGAGCAGTTCTTC
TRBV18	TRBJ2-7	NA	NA	CASSPSGSSYEQYF	TGTGCCAGCTCACCGTCTGGGAGCTCCTACGAGCAGTACTTC
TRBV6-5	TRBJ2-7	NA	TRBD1	CASSYRDRAEQYF	TGTGCCAGCAGTTATAGGGACAGGGCTGAGCAGTACTTC
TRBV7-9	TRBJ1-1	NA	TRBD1	CASRHKGGQSPEAFF	TGTGCCAGCAGACATAAAGGGGGCCAATCGCCTGAAGCTTTCTTT
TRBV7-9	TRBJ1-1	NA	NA	CASSLGVSRGTEAFF	TGTGCCAGCAGCTTAGGCGTCAGCCGGGGCACTGAAGCTTTCTTT
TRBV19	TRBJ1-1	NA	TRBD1	CASTSTGGRGREAFF	TGTGCCAGTACCTCGACAGGGGGCCGCGGTCGAGAAGCTTTCTTT
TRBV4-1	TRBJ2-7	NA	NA	CASSQTSSYSYEQYF	TGCGCCAGCAGCCAAACTTCTTCATACTCCTACGAGCAGTACTTC
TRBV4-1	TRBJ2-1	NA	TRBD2	CASSSGTSGRGLNEQFF	TGCGCCAGCAGCTCTGGGACTAGCGGGAGGGGCCTTAATGAGCAGTTCTTC
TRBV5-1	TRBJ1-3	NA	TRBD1	CASSFAGTAGNTIYF	TGCGCCAGCAGCTTCGCCGGGACAGCTGGAAACACCATATATTTT
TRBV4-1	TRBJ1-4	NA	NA	CASSRYDRSNEKLFF	TGCGCCAGCAGTCGCTACGACAGGTCTAATGAAAAACTGTTTTTT
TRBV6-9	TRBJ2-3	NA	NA	CASPPTLTSTDTQYF	TGTGCCAGCCCCCCGACATTAACTAGCACAGATACGCAGTATTTT
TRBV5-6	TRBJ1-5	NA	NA	CASSHGVGNQPQHF	TGTGCCAGCAGCCATGGAGTTGGCAATCAGCCCCAGCATTTT
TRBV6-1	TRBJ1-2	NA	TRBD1	CAARGEGAYGYTF	TGTGCCGCCAGGGGGGAAGGGGCGTATGGCTACACCTTC
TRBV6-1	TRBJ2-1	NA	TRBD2	CASSELGGSYNEQFF	TGTGCCAGCAGTGAACTCGGGGGGTCCTACAATGAGCAGTTCTTC
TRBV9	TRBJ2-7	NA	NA	CASSVAPGSGSYEQYF	TGTGCCAGCAGCGTAGCTCCGGGGAGCGGCTCCTACGAGCAGTACTTC
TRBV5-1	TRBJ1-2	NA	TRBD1	CASSYETGTYGYTF	TGCGCCAGCAGCTATGAGACAGGGACCTATGGCTACACCTTC
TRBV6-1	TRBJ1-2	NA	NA	CASGGDYTF	TGTGCCAGCGGGGGGGACTACACCTTC
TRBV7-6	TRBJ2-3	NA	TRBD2	CASSMRSRLAGADTQYF	TGTGCCAGCAGCATGCGTTCTCGACTAGCGGGAGCAGATACGCAGTATTTT
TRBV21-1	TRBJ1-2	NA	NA	CASTQTGFRDGYTF	TGTGCCAGCACCCAGACAGGGTTTCGCGATGGCTACACCTTC
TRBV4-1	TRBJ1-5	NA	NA	CASSPILRGGQPQHF	TGCGCCAGCAGCCCGATCCTCCGGGGTGGCCAGCCCCAGCATTTT
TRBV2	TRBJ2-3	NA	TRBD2	CANSEFGGGSTDTQYF	TGTGCCAACAGTGAATTCGGCGGGGGGAGCACAGATACGCAGTATTTT
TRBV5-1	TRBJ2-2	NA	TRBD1	CASSSTGFGELFF	TGCGCCAGCAGCTCGACAGGGTTCGGGGAGCTGTTTTTT
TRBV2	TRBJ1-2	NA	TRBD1	CASTGDREYGYTF	TGTGCCAGCACCGGGGACAGGGAGTATGGCTACACCTTC
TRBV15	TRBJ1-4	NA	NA	CATSRGSVEKLFF	TGTGCCACCAGCAGAGGTTCAGTGGAAAAACTGTTTTTT
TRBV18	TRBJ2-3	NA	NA	CASSPAGATDTQYF	TGTGCCAGCTCACCGGCAGGGGCAACAGATACGCAGTATTTT
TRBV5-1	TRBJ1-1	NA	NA	CASRTGGEAFF	TGCGCCAGCAGGACGGGGGGTGAAGCTTTCTTT
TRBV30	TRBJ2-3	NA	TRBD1	CAWSPGTGGDTQYF	TGTGCCTGGAGTCCCGGGACAGGTGGAGATACGCAGTATTTT
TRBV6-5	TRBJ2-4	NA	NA	CASSRGGRAVIQYF	TGTGCCAGCAGCCGGGGAGGCAGGGCGGTCATTCAGTACTTC
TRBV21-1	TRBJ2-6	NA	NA	CASSKTTAGPSGANVLTF	TGTGCCAGCAGCAAAACCACCGCTGGCCCCTCTGGGGCCAACGTCCTGACTTTC